This T cell receptor beta chain was recovered during a study of control samples from healthy donors and cancer patients. Libraries were prepared by immunoSEQ multiplex PCR; TCRdb keeps only in-frame clonotypes and omits some of them. Here the sample spans about 130,000 clones, around nine tenths being singletons. This CDR3 spans 15 amino acids. Germline lookup yields CDR1 SNHLY and CDR2 FYNNEI. Trimming at V came to 7 bases and at J to 5 bases, leaving 8 bases not matched to a gene. V and J are TRBV2 and TRBJ2-2, with 9 bases aligning to TRBD2. Sequenced material: blood. The TCR sequence derives from a man aged 18 to 29 in good health. The CDR3 region is CASIKTSGWTGELFF. The CDR3 DNA reads as TGTGCCAGCATTAAGACTAGCGGATGGACCGGGGAGCTGTTTTTT.